The clone carrying this TCR delta chain appeared a few times. TCRdb has a much larger clone's protein, which differs at residue 5 from the translation of this DNA, likely because of a read error; what is shown is the protein translated from the DNA. This entry belongs to a study of gamma-delta chains in newborns, infants, children. Overall study context: Microbial exposure reportedly drives polyclonal innate γδ T cell expansion after birth.

TCRdb reapplied CATT to the reads. The data show approximately 2,500 delta-chain clones, over 5.5% seen once. The CDR3 is 12 amino acids. Trimming removed 5 bases from V and 0 bases from J, with 4 bases in between. The germline gives CDR1 TSWWSYY, CDR2 QGS. The source is a child who was a newborn, infant or young child, either healthy, febrile or measles-vaccinated (not recorded which). The sequenced sample consisted of blood. The chain links TRDV1 to TRDJ1, with no clear D. The CDR3 sequence: CALGRHTDKLIF. CDR3 nucleotides: TGTGCTCTTGGGCGCCACACCGATAAACTCATCTTT.